This TCR beta chain was identified in a study of regulatory T cells in long-lasting Graves disease. This clonotype was observed many times. Described time point: newly diagnosed GD, antithyroid drugs for less than 3 months. PBMC RNA was the source of the TCR library. Per the germline V gene, CDR1 is MNHEY and CDR2 is SVGEGT. Trimming pared 5 bases from V and 6 bases from J, leaving 14 bases between. The CDR3 length is 13 residues. Both iRepertoire HTBI primers and Arm-PCR of CDR3 regions were used to build the TCR beta libraries. Per the authors' pipeline: Throughout the samples, researchers identified 50 to 75 TRBV and more than twelve TRBJ segments. TCRdb fed the multiplex PCR reads into MiXCR, producing one record per CDR3 protein. V and J calls and clone size were set by TCRdb, not the authors. The sample records about 460,000 distinct CDR3 sequences, about 15% being singletons. The same specimen was also included in a second study, on T cells in Graves' hyperthyroidism and ophthalmopathy.

The rearrangement joins TRBV6-2 or TRBV6-3 to TRBJ2-7, with D possibly matching TRBD2 (7 bases). The sequencing here drew on peripheral blood mononuclear cells (PBMCs), taken at new diagnosis, from a patient treated with antithyroid drugs. This sequence originates from a woman between 45 and 60 years old with Graves disease. The CDR3 sequence: CASSVGGGGEQYF. In DNA form, the CDR3 reads TGTGCCAGCAGTGTTGGAGGGGGGGGCGAGCAGTACTTC.